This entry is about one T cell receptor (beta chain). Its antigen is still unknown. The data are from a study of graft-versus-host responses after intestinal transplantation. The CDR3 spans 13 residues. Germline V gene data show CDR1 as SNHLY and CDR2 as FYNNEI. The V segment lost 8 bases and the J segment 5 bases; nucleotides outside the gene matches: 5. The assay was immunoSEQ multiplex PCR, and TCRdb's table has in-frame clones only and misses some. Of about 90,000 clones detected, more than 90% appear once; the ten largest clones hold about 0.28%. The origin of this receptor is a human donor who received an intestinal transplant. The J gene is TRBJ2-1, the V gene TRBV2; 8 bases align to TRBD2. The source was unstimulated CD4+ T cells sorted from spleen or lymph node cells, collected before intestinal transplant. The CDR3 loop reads CASWSGSHNEQFF. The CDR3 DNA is TGTGCCAGCTGGAGCGGGAGCCACAATGAGCAGTTCTTC.